These 27 T cell receptor beta chains came from one sample sequenced in a study of blood T cell repertoires in COVID-19 (dated by TCRdb to the early 2020s). The library was built by means of the immunoSEQ multiplex PCR assay. The table comes from immuneACCESS by way of TCRdb, which keeps in-frame sequences with V and J called. Part of the clones is missing from these tables; in studies checked, under half for an unresolved V gene and the rest for unknown reasons. The sample table shows 130,000 to 150,000 clones, and 80% to 90% are seen once. The ten largest clones add up to about 8% of the sample. The material sequenced was peripheral blood. These receptors were collected from a woman aged 60 to 75 with COVID-19, enrolled during active disease.

This clone was detected once. The chain joins TRBV20-1 to TRBJ1-1; D not certain. V lost 6 bases to trimming and J lost 3 bases, with 8 bases between them. This CDR3 has 11 residues. Looked up from germline, CDR1 is DFQATT and CDR2 is SNEGSKA (reference sequence). DNA of the CDR3: TGCAGTGCCAAACAGTACACTGAAGCTTTCTTT. It is translated as CSAKQYTEAFF.

The chain is built from TRBV7-9 and TRBJ2-7; possibly TRBD1 for D (5 bases). Deletions cut 9 bases from V and 2 bases from J, with 17 bases between. The CDR3 has 14 residues. Germline values: CDR1 SEHNR, CDR2 FQNEAQ (reference sequence). CDR3 amino acids: CASFSSDTPYEQYF. CDR3 coding DNA: TGTGCCAGTTTCTCCTCGGACACCCCCTACGAGCAGTACTTC.

This clone was counted between two and nine times. The chain uses TRBV7-7 and TRBJ2-2; D remains unclear. The CDR3 has 12 amino acids. The germline CDR1 and CDR2 sequences are SSHAT and FNYEAQ (reference sequence). The CDR3 region is CASLQPTGELFF. CDR3 bases: TGTGCTAGCTTACAGCCCACCGGGGAGCTGTTTTTT.

The rearrangement links TRBV30 to TRBJ2-7, with 8 bases identical to TRBD2. V dropped 1 base and J dropped 3; count of bases not matched to a gene: 8. The CDR3 runs to 15 residues. Germline CDR1 is GTSNPN and CDR2 is SVGIG (reference sequence). CDR3 sequence: CAWSEIAGRDYEQYF. The DNA for the CDR3 is TGTGCCTGGAGTGAAATAGCGGGGAGGGACTACGAGCAGTACTTC.

This sequence joins TRBV19 and TRBJ1-6, with D perhaps matching TRBD1 (6 bases). CDR3 length equals 15 residues. CDR1 and CDR2 (germline): LNHDA, SQIVND (reference sequence). The V gene lost 2 bases and the J gene lost 7 bases, with 12 bases spanning the gap. The DNA of the CDR3 is TGTGCCAGTAGTATAATGGGGACACCCAATTCACCCCTCCACTTT. Translation: CASSIMGTPNSPLHF.

The rearrangement uses TRBV10-3 and TRBJ2-7; D may be TRBD1 (6 bases). The germline V and J ends were trimmed by 5 bases and 1 base, with 12 bases remaining between them. The CDR3 is 14 amino acids. Per germline, CDR1 ENHRY and CDR2 SYGVKD. CDR3 in DNA: TGTGCCATCAGTTCCGACAGGACTTCCTACGAGCAGTACTTC. Amino acids: CAISSDRTSYEQYF.

The chain links TRBV11-3 to TRBJ2-1; 13 nucleotides agree with TRBD2. Germline values: CDR1 SGHNT, CDR2 YENEEA. The CDR3 contains 15 residues. The V gene end was trimmed by 5 bases and the J gene end by 6 bases; junction bases not matched to a gene: 4. The chain's CDR3 is CASSLTSGGSNEQFF. The CDR3 bases are TGTGCCAGCAGCCTGACTAGCGGGGGGAGCAATGAGCAGTTCTTC. Together with reference TRBV11-3 and TRBJ2-1, the CDR3 gives the full variable domain: EAGVVQSPRYKIIEKKQPVAFWCNPISGHNTLYWYLQNLGQGPELLIRYENEEAVDDSQLPKDRFSAERLKGVDSTLKIQPAELGDSAVYLCASSLTSGGSNEQFFGPGTRLTVL.

The rearrangement uses TRBV12-3 or TRBV12-4 and TRBJ1-2; D is uncertain. V gave up 5 bases and J gave up 8 bases, with 12 bases separating them. The CDR3 totals 12 residues. The CDR3 coding sequence is TGTGCCAGCAGTCCAGGTCCCGAAGGCTACACCTTC. Encoded protein: CASSPGPEGYTF.

The chain combines TRBV6-5 with TRBJ1-1, with a possible D match to TRBD1 (6 bases). Trimming took 3 bases from V and 1 from J, leaving 9 bases between them. The germline gives CDR1 MNHEY, CDR2 SVGAGI. This CDR3 region has 14 residues. CDR3 coding DNA: TGTGCCAGCAGTTATCAAGGGGGGAACACTGAAGCTTTCTTT. It codes for CASSYQGGNTEAFF.

The chain carries TRBV4-1 and TRBJ1-5, with 11 bases that match TRBD1. CDR1 is MGHRA and CDR2 is YSYEKL in the germline V gene. The CDR3 covers 17 residues. J was trimmed by 6 bases and V by 0 bases; bases with no gene match: 7. CDR3 in DNA: TGCGCCAGCAGCCAAGATCCCGGACAGGGGGCCGTTCAGCCCCAGCATTTT. It is translated as CASSQDPGQGAVQPQHF.

This rearrangement joins TRBV5-1 to TRBJ1-2; maybe TRBD1 (6 bases). Per germline, CDR1 SGHRS and CDR2 YFSETQ. With 4 bases removed from V and 7 bases from J, the gap between germline ends came to 17 bases. The CDR3 is made up of 14 amino acids. In nucleotides, the CDR3 is TGCGCCAGCAGCCCCTCGTCGGCAGGGGTTGGCTACACCTTC. Translating it yields CASSPSSAGVGYTF.

The chain is built from TRBV25-1 and TRBJ2-2; TRBD1 matches 8 bases. V dropped 1 base and J dropped 5; count of bases not matched to a gene: 3. The CDR3 is 15 amino acids. CDR1 is MGHDK and CDR2 is SYGVNS in the germline V gene. The CDR3 nucleotides are TGTGCCAGCAGTGAATTTACAGGGGGAACCGGGGAGCTGTTTTTT. Its protein product is CASSEFTGGTGELFF.

The count of this clone is one. The J gene is TRBJ1-2, the V gene TRBV7-6, with D possibly being TRBD1 (6 bases). Germline values: CDR1 SGHVS, CDR2 FNYEAQ. V lost 6 bases, J lost 4 bases, and 18 bases lay in between. CDR3 size: 15 residues. CDR3 amino acids: CASSWTDASSYGYTF. The CDR3 coding sequence is TGTGCCAGCAGTTGGACAGACGCTAGCTCCTATGGCTACACCTTC.

The rearrangement uses TRBV18 and TRBJ1-1; D is unclear. This CDR3 has 13 amino acids. V lost 2 bases and J 1 base, leaving 5 bases between the germline ends. Germline CDR1 KGHSH, CDR2 LQKENI. Here the CDR3 DNA reads TGTGCCAGCTCACCATTCTGGAACACTGAAGCTTTCTTT. As protein: CASSPFWNTEAFF.

The J gene is TRBJ1-1, the V gene TRBV5-1; D perhaps matches TRBD1 (6 bases). CDR1 and CDR2 from the germline V gene are SGHRS and YFSETQ. The ends were cut back, 1 base at V and 1 base at J, with 8 bases in the middle. This CDR3 region has 14 residues. CDR3 region: CASSLTGSNTEAFF. For the CDR3, the DNA is TGCGCCAGCAGCTTGACAGGGTCGAACACTGAAGCTTTCTTT.

The genes are TRBV29-1 and TRBJ1-5; D is unresolved. Germline CDR1 is SQVTM and CDR2 is ANQGSEA. The germline V and J ends were trimmed by 6 bases and 3 bases, with 12 bases remaining between them. The CDR3 is 13 amino acids. As DNA, the CDR3 is TGCAGCGTAGTAGGAGGCCCCAATCAGCCCCAGCATTTT. This encodes CSVVGGPNQPQHF.

The chain recombines TRBV2 with TRBJ2-5; TRBD2 might be the D (5 bases). The CDR3 consists of 16 residues. In germline, CDR1 is SNHLY, CDR2 FYNNEI. The V gene lost 3 bases and the J gene lost 3 bases, with 17 bases spanning the gap. The CDR3 spells CASSDADSRFEETQYF. The CDR3 nucleotides are TGTGCCAGCAGTGATGCGGACTCAAGATTTGAAGAGACCCAGTACTTC.

The chain links TRBV6-6 to TRBJ1-2; D gene unclear. The germline V gene encodes CDR1 MNHNY and CDR2 SVGAGI (reference sequence). The CDR3 consists of 15 residues. Trimming pared 6 bases from V and 4 bases from J, leaving 18 bases between. CDR3 region: CASRVHSGRVYGYTF. As DNA, the CDR3 is TGTGCCAGCAGGGTACACAGCGGGCGGGTCTATGGCTACACCTTC.

The chain uses TRBV5-1 and TRBJ1-1; unclear D gene. The CDR3 covers 15 residues. V dropped 1 base and J dropped 2 bases, with 12 bases sitting between them. CDR1 is SGHRS and CDR2 is YFSETQ in the germline V gene. CDR3 nucleotides: TGCGCCAGCAGCTTGTCCGACATTAGTAACACTGAAGCTTTCTTT. It specifies CASSLSDISNTEAFF.

The gene calls are TRBV19 and TRBJ1-1; D might be TRBD1 (5 bases). Trimming pared 7 bases from V and 8 bases from J, leaving 14 bases between. Germline values: CDR1 LNHDA, CDR2 SQIVND (reference sequence). The CDR3 runs to 12 residues. CDR3 region: CASMGPWTEAFF. CDR3 sequence (DNA): TGTGCCAGTATGGGGCCGTGGACGGAAGCTTTCTTT.

The CDR3 DNA reads as TGTGCCAGCAGCAGGGTAGGGGCCATGAACACTGAAGCTTTCTTT. It yields the protein CASSRVGAMNTEAFF. The V call is TRBV5-5, the J call TRBJ1-1; a weak D match, TRBD1 (5 bases). Trimming left V 4 bases short and J 0 bases short, with 13 bases between. Looked up from germline, CDR1 is SGHKS and CDR2 is YYEKEE (reference sequence). The CDR3 spans 15 residues.

V is TRBV7-6 and J is TRBJ2-2, with D maybe TRBD1 (6 bases). With 4 bases removed from V and 7 bases from J, the gap between germline ends came to 19 bases. Germline CDR1 SGHVS, CDR2 FNYEAQ. This CDR3 is 16 amino acids long. CDR3 region: CASSSSPRGSVGELFF. CDR3 coding DNA: TGTGCCAGCAGCTCGTCCCCGAGGGGGTCGGTCGGGGAGCTGTTTTTT.

The V gene is TRBV24-1, the J gene TRBJ2-3; 9 bases are a match to TRBD2. The CDR3 is 15 residues long. The V segment lost 6 bases and the J segment 3 bases; nucleotides outside the gene matches: 6. Germline assignment: CDR1 KGHDR and CDR2 SFDVKD. This CDR3 is CATSYGGGATDTQYF. Written as DNA, the CDR3 is TGTGCCACCAGTTACGGCGGGGGGGCGACAGATACGCAGTATTTT.

The CDR3 DNA reads as TGCGCCAGCAGCCAAAGCCCCCCAGCGGGGGGTTTCAATGAGCAGTTCTTC. It is translated as CASSQSPPAGGFNEQFF. The chain combines TRBV4-1 with TRBJ2-1; 9 bases match TRBD2. The ends lost 2 bases at V and 6 bases at J; junction bases unmatched: 11. CDR3 size: 17 residues. Germline assignment: CDR1 MGHRA and CDR2 YSYEKL.

The chain couples TRBV3-1 (or the pseudogene TRBV3-2) to TRBJ2-7, with TRBD2 as a possible D gene (5 bases). Between the trimmed V and J ends, which lost 4 bases and 2 bases, there was a span of 15 bases. CDR3 length equals 15 residues. Looked up from germline, CDR1 is LGHDT and CDR2 is YNNKEL (reference sequence). The CDR3 coding sequence is TGTGCCAGCAGCCCCAGAGAATACGGGACCTACGAGCAGTACTTC. Translation gives CASSPREYGTYEQYF.

V and J are TRBV7-3 and TRBJ2-3; maybe TRBD1 (6 bases). The CDR3 spans 14 residues. The germline V and J ends were trimmed by 4 bases and 2 bases, with 10 bases remaining between them. From germline, CDR1 is SGHTA and CDR2 FQGTGA. CDR3 sequence: CASSWGTSTDTQYF. CDR3 DNA sequence: TGTGCCAGCAGCTGGGGGACATCCACAGATACGCAGTATTTT.

This chain joins TRBV5-1 and TRBJ2-1; 7 bases align to TRBD2. The germline gives CDR1 SGHRS, CDR2 YFSETQ. The trim removed 0 bases at V and 1 base at J, leaving 4 bases unmatched. The CDR3 extends over 16 amino acids. The CDR3 bases are TGCGCCAGCAGCTTGGTCGGGGGAGGGTCCTACAATGAGCAGTTCTTC. Its translation is CASSLVGGGSYNEQFF.